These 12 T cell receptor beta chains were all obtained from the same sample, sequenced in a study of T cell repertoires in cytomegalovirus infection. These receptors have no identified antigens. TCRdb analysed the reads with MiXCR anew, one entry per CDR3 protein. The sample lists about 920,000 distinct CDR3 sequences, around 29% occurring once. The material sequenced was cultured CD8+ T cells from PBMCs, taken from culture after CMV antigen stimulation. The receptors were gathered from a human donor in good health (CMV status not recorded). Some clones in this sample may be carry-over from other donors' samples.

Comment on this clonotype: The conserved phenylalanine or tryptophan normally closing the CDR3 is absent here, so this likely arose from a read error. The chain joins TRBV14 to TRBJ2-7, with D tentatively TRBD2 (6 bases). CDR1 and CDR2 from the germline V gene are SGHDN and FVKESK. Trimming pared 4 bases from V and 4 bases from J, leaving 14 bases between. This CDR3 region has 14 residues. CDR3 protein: CASSLLGRAYEQYI. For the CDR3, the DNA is TGTGCCAGCAGCCTACTCGGGAGAGCGTACGAGCAGTACATC.

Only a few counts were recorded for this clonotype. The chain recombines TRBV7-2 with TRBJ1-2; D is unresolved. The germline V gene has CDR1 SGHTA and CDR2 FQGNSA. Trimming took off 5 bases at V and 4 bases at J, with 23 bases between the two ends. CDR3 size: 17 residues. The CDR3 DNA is TGTGCCAGCAGCCCAGGAGGTTCGGCGGTGCAGCGCTATGGCTACACCTTC. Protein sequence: CASSPGGSAVQRYGYTF. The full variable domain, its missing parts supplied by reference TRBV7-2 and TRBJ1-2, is GAGVSQSPSNKVTEKGKDVELRCDPISGHTALYWYRQSLGQGLEFLIYFQGNSAPDKSGLPSDRFSAERTGGSVSTLTIQRTQQEDSAVYLCASSPGGSAVQRYGYTFGSGTRLTVV.

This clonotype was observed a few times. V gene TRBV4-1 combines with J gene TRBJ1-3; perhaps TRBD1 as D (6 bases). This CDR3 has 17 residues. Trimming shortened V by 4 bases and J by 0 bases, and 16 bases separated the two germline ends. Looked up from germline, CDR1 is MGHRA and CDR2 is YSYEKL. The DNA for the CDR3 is TGCGCCAGCAGCCCACAGGGATACCCGTTCTCTGGAAACACCATATATTTT. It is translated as CASSPQGYPFSGNTIYF.

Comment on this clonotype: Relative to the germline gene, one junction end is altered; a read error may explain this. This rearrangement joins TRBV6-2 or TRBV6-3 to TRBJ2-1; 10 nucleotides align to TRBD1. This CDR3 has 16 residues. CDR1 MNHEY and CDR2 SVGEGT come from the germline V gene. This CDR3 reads CASSYFGTGVYNEQFF. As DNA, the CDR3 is TGTGCCAGCAGTTACTTTGGGACAGGGGTTTACAATGAGCAGTTCTTT.

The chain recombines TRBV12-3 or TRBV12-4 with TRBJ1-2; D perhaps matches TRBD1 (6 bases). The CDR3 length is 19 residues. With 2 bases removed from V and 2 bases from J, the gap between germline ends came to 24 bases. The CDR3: CASSLWAGFGGAQNYGYTF. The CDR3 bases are TGTGCCAGCAGTTTATGGGCCGGGTTTGGGGGGGCCCAAAACTATGGCTACACCTTC.

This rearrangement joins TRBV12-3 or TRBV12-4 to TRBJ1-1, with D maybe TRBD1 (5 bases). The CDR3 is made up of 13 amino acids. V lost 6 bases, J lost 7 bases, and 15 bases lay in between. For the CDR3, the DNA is TGTGCCAGCAGCGGGGGTTTGGACGTTGAAGCTTTCTTT. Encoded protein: CASSGGLDVEAFF.

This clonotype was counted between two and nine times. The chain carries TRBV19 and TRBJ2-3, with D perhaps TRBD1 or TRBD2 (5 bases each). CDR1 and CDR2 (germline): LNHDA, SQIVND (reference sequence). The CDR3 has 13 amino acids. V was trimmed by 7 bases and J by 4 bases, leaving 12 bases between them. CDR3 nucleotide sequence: TGTGCCAGTACTCTGAGGGGCGCAGATACGCAGTATTTT. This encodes CASTLRGADTQYF.

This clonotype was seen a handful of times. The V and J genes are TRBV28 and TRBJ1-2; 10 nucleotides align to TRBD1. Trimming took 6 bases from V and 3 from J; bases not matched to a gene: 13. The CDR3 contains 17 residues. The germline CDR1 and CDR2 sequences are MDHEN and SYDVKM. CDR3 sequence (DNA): TGTGCCAGCAGCCAGAACCCGCGGGACAGGGGCCACTATGGCTACACCTTC. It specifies CASSQNPRDRGHYGYTF.

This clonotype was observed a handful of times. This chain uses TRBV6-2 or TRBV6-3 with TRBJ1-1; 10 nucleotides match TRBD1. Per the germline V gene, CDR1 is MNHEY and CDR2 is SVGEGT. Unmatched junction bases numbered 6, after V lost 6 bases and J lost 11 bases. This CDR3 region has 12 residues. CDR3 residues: CASSDRGLRAFF. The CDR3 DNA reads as TGTGCCAGCAGCGACAGGGGGCTACGGGCTTTCTTT.

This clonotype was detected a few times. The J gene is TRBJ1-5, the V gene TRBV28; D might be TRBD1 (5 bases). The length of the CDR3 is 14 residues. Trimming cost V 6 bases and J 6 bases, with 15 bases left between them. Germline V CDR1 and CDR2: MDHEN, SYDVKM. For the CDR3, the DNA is TGTGCCAGCAGCCTGCGGGGCAGGGCTCAGCCCCAGCATTTT. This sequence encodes CASSLRGRAQPQHF.

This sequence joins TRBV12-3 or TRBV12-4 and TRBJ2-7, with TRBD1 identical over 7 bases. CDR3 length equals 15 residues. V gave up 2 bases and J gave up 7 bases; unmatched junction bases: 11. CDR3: CASSLRGPEYYEQYF. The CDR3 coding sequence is TGTGCCAGCAGTTTAAGGGGGCCAGAGTACTATGAGCAGTACTTC.

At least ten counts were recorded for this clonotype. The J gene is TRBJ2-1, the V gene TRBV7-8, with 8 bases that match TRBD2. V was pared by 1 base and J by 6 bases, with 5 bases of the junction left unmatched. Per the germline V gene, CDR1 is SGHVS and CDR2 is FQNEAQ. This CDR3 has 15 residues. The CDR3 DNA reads TGTGCCAGCAGCTTAGGCGGGGGGCCAACCAATGAGCAGTTCTTC. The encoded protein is CASSLGGGPTNEQFF.